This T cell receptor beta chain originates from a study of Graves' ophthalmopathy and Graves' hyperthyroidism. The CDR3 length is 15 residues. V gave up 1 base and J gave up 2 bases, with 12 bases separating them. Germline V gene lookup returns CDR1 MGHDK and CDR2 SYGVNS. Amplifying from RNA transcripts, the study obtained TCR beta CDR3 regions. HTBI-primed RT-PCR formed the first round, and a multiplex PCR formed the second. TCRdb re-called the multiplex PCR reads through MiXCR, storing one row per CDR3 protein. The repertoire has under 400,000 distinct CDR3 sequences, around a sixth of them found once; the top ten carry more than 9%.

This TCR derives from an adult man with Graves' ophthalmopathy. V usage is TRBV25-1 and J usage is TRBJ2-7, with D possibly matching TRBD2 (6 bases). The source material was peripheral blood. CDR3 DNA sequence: TGTGCCAGCAGTGAATCCAGGGACTTTGCCTACGAGCAGTACTTC. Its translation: CASSESRDFAYEQYF.